These 23 T cell receptor beta chains were all obtained from the same sample, sequenced in a study of blood T cell repertoires in COVID-19. Here immunoSEQ multiplex PCR was the method, and the copy in TCRdb shows in-frame clones only, minus some. The sample carries more than 55,000 clones, roughly 85% recorded once. The sequenced sample consisted of peripheral blood. These receptors all stem from a human donor in a cohort sampled during active COVID-19.

This sequence joins TRBV29-1 and TRBJ2-5; D ambiguous. Trimming pared 2 bases from V and 4 bases from J, leaving 11 bases between. The CDR3 is 13 residues long. CDR1 and CDR2 (germline): SQVTM, ANQGSEA. The CDR3 here is CSVEYSRGETQYF. CDR3 nucleotide sequence: TGCAGCGTTGAATACTCCCGCGGAGAGACCCAGTACTTC.

V gene TRBV15 combines with J gene TRBJ2-5; a possible D gene is TRBD1 (5 bases). CDR3 length: 15 residues. V shed 2 bases and J shed 1 base, with 11 bases lying between them. Germline V gives CDR1 LNHNV, CDR2 YYDKDF (reference sequence). The CDR3 DNA is TGTGCCACCAGCAGATTCCGGACATCCCAAGAGACCCAGTACTTC. Amino acid sequence: CATSRFRTSQETQYF.

The chain carries TRBV7-9 and TRBJ2-5; the D gene is possibly TRBD2 (5 bases). This CDR3 is 17 amino acids long. With 1 base removed from V and 2 bases from J, the gap between germline ends came to 17 bases. Per the germline V gene, CDR1 is SEHNR and CDR2 is FQNEAQ (reference sequence). In DNA, the CDR3 is TGTGCCAGCAGCTTAGTAGTCGGGATGCGGCGGCAAGAGACCCAGTACTTC. Translation gives CASSLVVGMRRQETQYF.

This chain joins TRBV7-9 and TRBJ2-7; 12 nucleotides match TRBD2. V shed 4 bases and J 2 bases; nucleotides not matched to a gene: 9. Germline V gene sequence: CDR1 SEHNR, CDR2 FQNEAQ (reference sequence). The CDR3 runs 17 residues. This CDR3 is CASSSSSGRATAYEQYF. The CDR3 nucleotides read TGTGCCAGCAGCTCGTCTAGCGGGAGGGCCACTGCCTACGAGCAGTACTTC.

V is TRBV19 and J is TRBJ2-7, with D maybe TRBD2 (6 bases). This CDR3 contains 17 residues. V lost 5 bases to trimming and J lost 0 bases, with 20 bases between them. Germline V lookup: CDR1 LNHDA, CDR2 SQIVND (reference sequence). The CDR3 spells CASSSPSAGRSSYEQYF. The CDR3 DNA reads as TGTGCCAGTAGTTCGCCCTCGGCGGGGAGGTCCTCCTACGAGCAGTACTTC.

The chain recombines TRBV6-2 or TRBV6-3 with TRBJ2-3; 12 bases are a match to TRBD2. V was clipped by 2 bases and J by 4 bases; unmatched bases: 7. Germline V lookup: CDR1 MNHEY, CDR2 SVGEGT. The CDR3 runs to 17 residues. The CDR3 sequence: CASSYPTSGRFSDTQYF. The CDR3 DNA reads TGTGCCAGCAGTTACCCCACTAGCGGGAGGTTCTCAGATACGCAGTATTTT.

The chain has TRBV29-1 and TRBJ1-1; TRBD1 is a possible D gene (6 bases). This CDR3 is built from 13 residues. CDR1 and CDR2 (germline): SQVTM, ANQGSEA. V was cut by 7 bases and J by 6 bases, with 18 bases left in between. As DNA, the CDR3 is TGCAGCGGTGATGGAGGGGGGGAACCTGAAGCTTTCTTT. Translation: CSGDGGGEPEAFF.

The chain carries TRBV11-2 and TRBJ2-3; possibly TRBD2 for D (5 bases). This CDR3 is 14 amino acids long. Germline CDR1 reads SGHAT; CDR2 reads FQNNGV. V lost 4 bases, J lost 6 bases, and 14 bases lay in between. CDR3 region: CASSSLEEGDTQYF. CDR3 DNA: TGTGCCAGCAGCTCACTAGAGGAAGGGGATACGCAGTATTTT.

The V gene is TRBV5-6, the J gene TRBJ2-1; TRBD2 aligns across 9 bases. CDR3 length: 15 residues. Germline V gene lookup returns CDR1 SGHDT and CDR2 YYEEEE. Unmatched junction bases numbered 9, after V lost 6 bases and J lost 5 bases. The CDR3: CASTPGTSYHNEQFF. Written as DNA, the CDR3 is TGTGCCAGCACCCCGGGGACTAGCTACCACAATGAGCAGTTCTTC.

This chain connects TRBV5-1 to TRBJ2-3; D is possibly TRBD2 (6 bases). Germline values: CDR1 SGHRS, CDR2 YFSETQ. Trimming cost V 5 bases and J 3 bases, with 10 bases left between them. This CDR3 region has 13 residues. CDR3 in DNA: TGCGCCAGCAGGGTGGAGGGGACAGATACGCAGTATTTT. It codes for CASRVEGTDTQYF.

The rearrangement joins TRBV5-5 to TRBJ2-3; D call uncertain. The ends were cut back, 2 bases at V and 5 bases at J, with 6 bases in the middle. In germline, CDR1 is SGHKS, CDR2 YYEKEE (reference sequence). CDR3 length: 12 residues. In DNA form, the CDR3 reads TGTGCCAGCAGCTTTGATAGAGATACGCAGTATTTT. Translation gives CASSFDRDTQYF.

V is TRBV11-2 and J is TRBJ2-5, with D uncertain. Germline V gives CDR1 SGHAT, CDR2 FQNNGV. V was cut by 1 base and J by 2 bases, with 17 bases left in between. The length of the CDR3 is 17 residues. The chain's CDR3 is CASSLGKASSLQETQYF. CDR3 bases: TGTGCCAGCAGCTTAGGCAAAGCGAGCAGCCTACAAGAGACCCAGTACTTC.

The chain has TRBV24-1 and TRBJ2-1; possible D gene TRBD1, 6 bases. CDR1 is KGHDR and CDR2 is SFDVKD in the germline V gene. The CDR3 consists of 16 residues. Deletions cut 3 bases from V and 7 bases from J, with 18 bases between. Here the CDR3 reads CATSDHGGGRGNEQFF. CDR3 sequence (DNA): TGTGCCACCAGTGATCATGGAGGCGGCAGGGGAAATGAGCAGTTCTTC.

V usage is TRBV28 and J usage is TRBJ2-3; tentatively, D is TRBD1 (5 bases). This CDR3 is 14 amino acids long. Germline CDR1 is MDHEN and CDR2 is SYDVKM. Trimming shortened V by 6 bases and J by 2 bases, and 12 bases separated the two germline ends. The CDR3 loop is CASRGAWDTDTQYF. The CDR3 bases are TGTGCCAGCAGAGGGGCGTGGGACACAGATACGCAGTATTTT.

Many counts were recorded for this clone. The genes are TRBV9 and TRBJ1-2; TRBD1 matches at 8 bases. J gave up 8 bases and V 0 bases, and 6 bases lay outside the gene matches. Germline CDR1 is SGDLS and CDR2 is YYNGEE. The CDR3 is 14 amino acids. In nucleotides, the CDR3 is TGTGCCAGCAGCGTAGCCCAGGGGGCTTTCGGCTACACCTTC. Protein: CASSVAQGAFGYTF.

This rearrangement joins TRBV14 to TRBJ2-7, with TRBD2 as a possible D gene (5 bases). Per the germline V gene, CDR1 is SGHDN and CDR2 is FVKESK. Trimming took 1 base from V and 0 from J, leaving 10 bases between them. This CDR3 is built from 15 residues. The CDR3 bases are TGTGCCAGCAGCCAAGTAGGACTCCACTCCTACGAGCAGTACTTC. This codes for CASSQVGLHSYEQYF.

The chain combines TRBV24-1 with TRBJ1-1; 10 bases line up with TRBD1. Germline lookup yields CDR1 KGHDR and CDR2 SFDVKD. The CDR3 runs to 14 residues. The ends lost 4 bases at V and 10 bases at J; junction bases unmatched: 8. The CDR3 region has the DNA TGTGCCACCAGTGACCGCGGACAGGGGGATACAGCTTTCTTT. Translating gives CATSDRGQGDTAFF.

This rearrangement joins TRBV9 to TRBJ2-3; D may be TRBD2 (5 bases). Germline CDR1 SGDLS, CDR2 YYNGEE. Deletions cut 3 bases from V and 0 bases from J, with 5 bases between. The CDR3 has 13 amino acids. In DNA, the CDR3 is TGTGCCAGCAGCGGGACTAGCACAGATACGCAGTATTTT. Translation: CASSGTSTDTQYF. Full variable domain (missing parts from reference TRBV9 and TRBJ2-3): DSGVTQTPKHLITATGQRVTLRCSPRSGDLSVYWYQQSLDQGLQFLIQYYNGEERAKGNILERFSAQQFPDLHSELNLSSLELGDSALYFCASSGTSTDTQYFGPGTRLTVL.

This chain joins TRBV12-3 or TRBV12-4 and TRBJ2-5, with TRBD1 as a possible D gene (5 bases). The V gene lost 6 bases and the J gene lost 4 bases, with 12 bases spanning the gap. The CDR3 runs to 13 residues. Written as DNA, the CDR3 is TGTGCCAGCAGAGGGGCCGGTAGAGAGACCCAGTACTTC. Translation gives CASRGAGRETQYF.

This sequence joins TRBV4-3 and TRBJ1-2; D perhaps matches TRBD1 (6 bases). The CDR3 length is 15 residues. CDR1 LGHNA and CDR2 YSLEER come from the germline V gene. With 0 bases removed from V and 8 bases from J, the gap between germline ends came to 16 bases. Written as DNA, the CDR3 is TGCGCCAGCAGCCAAGATCGGGCAGGGGCAGGCGGCTACACCTTC. Amino acids: CASSQDRAGAGGYTF.

This chain uses TRBV12-5 with TRBJ2-3; TRBD2 might be the D (6 bases). Trimming took off 0 bases at V and 0 bases at J, with 16 bases between the two ends. Germline CDR1 and CDR2: LGHNT and FRNRAP. The CDR3 is made up of 18 amino acids. Written as DNA, the CDR3 is TGTGCTAGTGGTTTGGTACCCGACGGGAGAGCTAGCACAGATACGCAGTATTTT. Its translation: CASGLVPDGRASTDTQYF.

This clone was observed a few times. This chain connects TRBV18 to TRBJ2-7; 7 positions match TRBD1. Germline assignment: CDR1 KGHSH and CDR2 LQKENI. V lost 6 bases to trimming and J lost 3 bases; unmatched junction nucleotides: 8. This CDR3 is 14 amino acids long. CDR3 coding DNA: TGTGCCAGCTCCGAATTGGGACAGAACTACGAGCAGTACTTC. Translated: CASSELGQNYEQYF. The complete variable domain, with remaining parts taken from reference TRBV18 and TRBJ2-7, reads NAGVMQNPRHLVRRRGQEARLRCSPMKGHSHVYWYRQLPEEGLKFMVYLQKENIIDESGMPKERFSAEFPKEGPSILRIQQVVRGDSAAYFCASSELGQNYEQYFGPGTRLTVT.

This clone was detected a few times. The rearrangement links TRBV5-5 to TRBJ2-7; tentative D call: TRBD1 (5 bases). The germline V gene has CDR1 SGHKS and CDR2 YYEKEE (reference sequence). The CDR3 consists of 14 residues. The ends were cut back, 3 bases at V and 5 bases at J, with 15 bases in the middle. The CDR3 coding sequence is TGTGCCAGCAGCTCCAGGCAGGACATTAACGAGCAGTACTTC. Its protein is CASSSRQDINEQYF.